This T cell receptor beta chain was documented in a study of T cell responses to AZD1222 COVID-19 vaccine. Study observations and caveats: The study found vaccine-associated CD4 TCRs spanning spike, dominant at 160-218 and 743-854.

In regard to this clone: Its antigen is still unknown.

Only in-frame clones appear in the TCRdb table, and some are missing; sequencing was by immunoSEQ multiplex PCR. The profile shows around 150,000 clones, roughly 90% of them singletons. CDR3 length equals 12 residues. V was pared by 3 bases and J by 13 bases, with 14 bases between. CDR1 is KGHSH and CDR2 is LQKENI in the germline V gene. The sample was peripheral blood, taken on day 0 of AZD1222 vaccination. The V and J genes are TRBV18 and TRBJ2-3; tentatively, D is TRBD2 (6 bases). This sequence was found in an adult in good health. The CDR3 here is CASSPRLIAEYF. CDR3 DNA: TGTGCCAGCTCACCCCGTTTAATAGCGGAGTATTTT.